This passage covers 20 T cell receptor beta chains from one sample sequenced in a study of shared T cell receptors in the human thymus. The assay was immunoSEQ multiplex PCR, and TCRdb's table has in-frame clones only and misses some. The data contain some 640,000 clones, 80% to 90% of them seen just once; the ten biggest clones take up roughly 0.0086%. These records were also assigned to another study, of human thymus T cells.

Specimen: thymocytes. These receptors were collected from a boy in the first two years of life with a congenital heart defect.

This chain joins TRBV29-1 and TRBJ1-1, with 7 positions matching TRBD1. V lost 7 bases and J lost 7; bases outside the gene matches: 9. There are 12 residues in the CDR3. Germline values: CDR1 SQVTM, CDR2 ANQGSEA. Here the CDR3 DNA reads TGCAGCGGCCAGACAGGGATTGGTGAAGCTTTCTTT. Its translation: CSGQTGIGEAFF.

V usage is TRBV5-1 and J usage is TRBJ1-2; the D gene is possibly TRBD1 (5 bases). Per germline, CDR1 SGHRS and CDR2 YFSETQ. V was trimmed by 4 bases and J by 2 bases, leaving 21 bases between them. The CDR3 sequence is 17 residues long. CDR3 loop: CASSPGVGYRPNYGYTF. CDR3 nucleotide sequence: TGCGCCAGCAGCCCGGGAGTGGGGTACAGGCCGAACTATGGCTACACCTTC. Variable domain in full (rest from reference TRBV5-1 and TRBJ1-2): KAGVTQTPRYLIKTRGQQVTLSCSPISGHRSVSWYQQTPGQGLQFLFEYFSETQRNKGNFPGRFSGRQFSNSRSEMNVSTLELGDSALYLCASSPGVGYRPNYGYTFGSGTRLTVV.

This rearrangement joins TRBV27 to TRBJ2-6; 7 positions agree with TRBD2. Germline values: CDR1 MNHEY, CDR2 SMNVEV (reference sequence). The CDR3 totals 16 residues. V dropped 4 bases and J dropped 1; count of bases not matched to a gene: 4. This chain's CDR3 is CASSSNGGSGANVLTF. CDR3 sequence (DNA): TGTGCCAGCAGTTCCAACGGGGGGTCTGGGGCCAACGTCCTGACTTTC.

V and J are TRBV19 and TRBJ1-3, with TRBD1 matching over 8 bases. Germline values: CDR1 LNHDA, CDR2 SQIVND (reference sequence). There are 15 residues in the CDR3. V was pared by 5 bases and J by 0 bases, with 3 bases of the junction left unmatched. CDR3 DNA sequence: TGTGCCAGTAGTCAACAGGGGGGCTCTGGAAACACCATATATTTT. As protein: CASSQQGGSGNTIYF.

The V and J genes are TRBV6-6 and TRBJ1-2, with a tentative D call TRBD1 (5 bases). V was shortened by 2 bases and J by 12 bases, with 13 bases between the two germline ends. The CDR3 contains 12 residues. CDR1 and CDR2 (germline): MNHNY, SVGAGI (reference sequence). The CDR3 sequence: CASSYDRTHNTF. In DNA form, the CDR3 reads TGTGCCAGCAGTTACGACAGAACCCACAACACCTTC.

This chain links TRBV9 with TRBJ2-7; D uncertain. The CDR3 totals 12 residues. V was shortened by 3 bases and J by 5 bases, with 9 bases between the two germline ends. In germline, CDR1 is SGDLS, CDR2 YYNGEE. CDR3 residues: CASSGEVNEQYF. The CDR3 DNA sequence: TGTGCCAGCAGCGGAGAGGTTAACGAGCAGTACTTC.

This sequence joins TRBV5-1 and TRBJ1-4; 9 positions match TRBD1. This CDR3 region has 14 residues. Germline V gives CDR1 SGHRS, CDR2 YFSETQ. Germline trimming cut 4 bases from V and 7 bases from J; bases unmatched to any gene: 5. CDR3 protein: CASSPDRGGEKLFF. CDR3 coding DNA: TGCGCCAGCAGCCCGGACAGGGGTGGTGAAAAACTGTTTTTT.

This rearrangement joins TRBV4-1 to TRBJ2-7, with D possibly matching TRBD1 (5 bases). V was trimmed by 0 bases and J by 0 bases, leaving 9 bases between them. The CDR3 is made up of 15 amino acids. Germline loops: CDR1 MGHRA, CDR2 YSYEKL. DNA for the CDR3: TGCGCCAGCAGCCAAGAAAGTGACAGCTCCTACGAGCAGTACTTC. It is translated as CASSQESDSSYEQYF.

V is TRBV5-6 and J is TRBJ2-4, with D unclear. The CDR3 length is 15 residues. Germline lookup yields CDR1 SGHDT and CDR2 YYEEEE. Between the trimmed V and J ends, which lost 1 base and 4 bases, there was a span of 12 bases. CDR3 bases: TGTGCCAGCAGCTTGACACCGTTATGGAAAAACATTCAGTACTTC. Translation gives CASSLTPLWKNIQYF.

The chain joins TRBV28 to TRBJ2-7; TRBD1 is a possible D gene (7 bases). This CDR3 comprises 17 residues. The germline V and J ends were trimmed by 5 bases and 0 bases, with 20 bases remaining between them. The germline gives CDR1 MDHEN, CDR2 SYDVKM. The CDR3 is CASSAYRQGGGSYEQYF. Here the CDR3 DNA reads TGTGCCAGCAGTGCCTACCGACAGGGAGGTGGCTCCTACGAGCAGTACTTC. The variable domain in full, with the rest retrieved from reference TRBV28 and TRBJ2-7, is DVKVTQSSRYLVKRTGEKVFLECVQDMDHENMFWYRQDPGLGLRLIYFSYDVKMKEKGDIPEGYSVSREKKERFSLILESASTNQTSMYLCASSAYRQGGGSYEQYFGPGTRLTVT.

The chain couples TRBV27 to TRBJ1-5, with D uncertain. This CDR3 comprises 14 residues. V was trimmed by 6 bases and J by 9 bases, leaving 18 bases between them. Germline V gene sequence: CDR1 MNHEY, CDR2 SMNVEV (reference sequence). The CDR3 protein is CASRIGPGLGPQHF. The CDR3 DNA reads as TGTGCCAGCAGAATCGGACCGGGATTGGGGCCCCAGCATTTT.

The chain recombines TRBV4-3 with TRBJ2-5; weak D call: TRBD2 (5 bases). The CDR3 contains 15 residues. V lost 0 bases and J lost 4, with 12 bases in between. Germline V gene data show CDR1 as LGHNA and CDR2 as YSLEER. The CDR3 is CASSQELEGLETQYF. CDR3 DNA sequence: TGCGCCAGCAGCCAAGAACTAGAAGGATTAGAGACCCAGTACTTC.

The chain links TRBV28 to TRBJ2-7; TRBD2 agrees at 14 bases. V was pared by 5 bases and J by 2 bases, with 11 bases of the junction left unmatched. The CDR3 is 18 amino acids. In germline, CDR1 is MDHEN, CDR2 SYDVKM. Written as DNA, the CDR3 is TGTGCCAGCAGTCCGACCGGGACTAGCGGGGGCCCTACCTACGAGCAGTACTTC. Residues: CASSPTGTSGGPTYEQYF.

The V call is TRBV5-1, the J call TRBJ2-7; TRBD2 is a possible D gene (5 bases). V lost 0 bases, J lost 6 bases, and 7 bases lay in between. CDR3 size: 12 residues. Germline V lookup: CDR1 SGHRS, CDR2 YFSETQ. The CDR3 is CASSLDRGEQYF. CDR3 DNA sequence: TGCGCCAGCAGCTTGGACCGGGGCGAGCAGTACTTC.

For this clone: Other DNA variants within this sample encode the same CDR3. The chain has TRBV7-9 and TRBJ2-7, with 7 bases matching TRBD2. The CDR3 sequence is 14 residues long. V shed 0 bases and J 2 bases; nucleotides not matched to a gene: 1. Germline lookup yields CDR1 SEHNR and CDR2 FQNEAQ (reference sequence). The CDR3: CASSLAGGPYEQYF. The DNA of the CDR3 is TGTGCCAGCAGCTTAGCGGGAGGGCCCTACGAGCAGTACTTC.

The J gene is TRBJ2-1, the V gene TRBV5-4; D gene uncertain. Germline assignment: CDR1 SGHNT and CDR2 YYREEE (reference sequence). This CDR3 comprises 15 residues. V lost 4 bases and J lost 5, with 16 bases in between. As DNA, the CDR3 is TGTGCCAGCAGCCCCGGGTCGGCCGGTCACAATGAGCAGTTCTTC. This codes for CASSPGSAGHNEQFF.

This chain joins TRBV30 and TRBJ2-7; 7 bases line up with TRBD2. J gave up 6 bases and V 1 base, and 15 bases lay outside the gene matches. Germline CDR1 reads GTSNPN; CDR2 reads SVGIG (reference sequence). The CDR3 has 16 amino acids. The CDR3 DNA is TGTGCCTGGAGTGAAGATATAGGGGAGGGCCAACGCGAGCAGTACTTC. As protein: CAWSEDIGEGQREQYF.

The chain has TRBV18 and TRBJ2-2; D unclear. Germline V CDR1 and CDR2: KGHSH, LQKENI. Trimming pared 2 bases from V and 0 bases from J, leaving 7 bases between. The CDR3 runs 15 residues. The CDR3 DNA is TGTGCCAGCTCACCAGAGAGAGCGAACACCGGGGAGCTGTTTTTT. Translated: CASSPERANTGELFF.

The chain carries TRBV18 and TRBJ1-2, with 7 bases that match TRBD1. Trimming cost V 3 bases and J 1 base; bases outside gene matches: 5. The CDR3 is made up of 15 amino acids. The germline gives CDR1 KGHSH, CDR2 LQKENI. The CDR3: CASSPDRRLNYGYTF. CDR3 sequence (DNA): TGTGCCAGCTCACCGGACAGGCGGCTTAACTATGGCTACACCTTC.

The table lists this clone with a few counts. V usage is TRBV4-3 and J usage is TRBJ1-2; D is unresolved. The length of the CDR3 is 15 residues. The V end lost 0 bases, the J end lost 0 bases, and 8 bases lay between the germline ends. The germline V gene encodes CDR1 LGHNA and CDR2 YSLEER. This chain's CDR3 is CASSQEATSNYGYTF. CDR3 DNA: TGCGCCAGCAGCCAAGAGGCCACCTCTAACTATGGCTACACCTTC.